The source of this T cell receptor (beta chain) is a study of T-cell memory formation after mild COVID-19 (dated by TCRdb to the early 2020s). Regarding the research as a whole: TCR sequence clusters from the two donors were found to be largely donor specific. Longitudinal TCRalpha and TCRbeta repertoire sequencing tracked T-cell clones expanding and contracting after mild COVID-19 in a couple of donors. The cohort was made up of two young adult volunteers, one female and one male, who were previously healthy. Results and caveats for the whole study, not just this receptor: The second-wave clones that peaked on day 37 were not confirmed to be SARS-CoV-2 specific. Some responding clones were detected in pre-infection memory, suggesting pre-existing cross-reactive memory T cells joined the SARS-CoV-2 response. Contracting CD4+ clones were located mainly in the CM and EM memory subsets, whereas CD8+ clones were found to be enriched in EMRA. From day 15 to 85, contracting clones showed balanced CD4/CD8 phenotypes, whereas a second wave of clones that expanded from day 15 to 37 leaned towards CD4+. The study covered only a couple of mild cases, and larger cohorts including severe cases with pre-infection samples were considered necessary.

Ficoll-Paque density gradient centrifugation was used to isolate PBMCs. V and J are trimmed by 5 bases and 7 bases, and the gene matches miss 3 bases of the junction. Measured from the cysteine to the phenylalanine, the CDR3 is 13 residues long. Only CDR3 DNA remains: 39 bases, in frame from the first base. CDR1 and CDR2 were assigned from the germline V gene as SGDLS and YYNGEE. Data came from an Illumina NovaSeq 6000. TCRalpha and TCRbeta cDNA libraries were constructed by 5'RACE with constant-segment primers, with sample barcodes and unique molecular identifiers being introduced. RNA was extracted from every sample with Trizol reagent. Amplification of the libraries took two PCR steps, and the second step added a second sample barcode plus Illumina TruSeq adapters. The libraries were sequenced on an Illumina NovaSeq using 2 x 150 bp paired-end reads. As for how the authors treated the data: Reads were demultiplexed and collapsed into UMI-guided consensus sequences with migec v1.2.7. Using mixcr v2.1.11, UMI consensuses were aligned to TRA and TRB V and J templates and then assembled into clonotypes. Expanded or contracted clonotypes were those called significant by both edgeR and NoisET, with noise models trained on biological replicates. For edgeR calls, a false discovery rate-adjusted p below 0.01 and a log2 fold-change threshold of 1 were applied. As an exploratory analysis of dynamics, max-normalized trajectories of the 1000 most abundant clonotypes were examined by PCA with hierarchical clustering. Each responding clone was given a CD4 or CD8 phenotype based on the CD4+ and CD8+ repertoires, which had been sequenced separately. TCRdb cleaned the public reads at Q25 with fastp, built clones with MiXCR and kept in-frame beta chains. Merged by CDR3 protein, the rows form single entries marked with the most common genes and DNA. TCRdb, not the authors, supplied the V and J calls. The sample table holds approximately 180,000 distinct CDR3 sequences, of which 16% were seen once. The ten largest account for more than 2% of the sample.

As to this clonotype: Its antigen specificity is not known. Per-base qualities were not stored, and no clone one base away is much larger.

Sequencing used PBMCs or a T cell subset sorted from them (not recorded which). The sequence was collected from an adult woman who had mild COVID-19 (a few samples of this study predate the infection). The sample titles of this study are shuffled in the database, so cell type and time point are left out; the donor was told from shared clones. This chain joins TRBV9 to TRBJ2-4; TRBD2 agrees with 10 junctional bases. Here the CDR3 is given as CASSSGGPNIQYF. In nucleotides, the sequence is TGTGCCAGCAGTAGCGGGGGGCCGAACATTCAGTACTTC.